This is a list of T cell receptor beta chains from one sample in a study of OX40 agonist ivuxolimab in advanced cancers. TCRdb's copy holds only in-frame clones and misses some; the assay was immunoSEQ multiplex PCR. This sample has approximately 70,000 clones; 83% occur once, and the top ten carry 1.4%. Sequenced here: CD4+ or CD8+ T cells sorted from blood, sampled in a trial of the OX40 agonist ivuxolimab. These TCRs come from an adult with an advanced solid tumor such as melanoma, head and neck, liver or kidney cancer. Both conserved end residues are part of each CDR3. The D gene is left open where the match is weak. Some rows mark clone size as missing; the rest say once, few, many or name a class of expanded clone.

>few|TRBJ2-6|TRBV28|NA
TGTGCCAGCACTGGAACAGCCTCTGGGGCCAACGTCCTGACTTTC
CASTGTASGANVLTF
>NA|TRBJ1-2|TRBV7-9|NA
TGTGCCAGCAGCCCCCCCGGAGGGGTTTACTGGGGCTACACCTTC
CASSPPGGVYWGYTF
>NA|TRBJ2-1|TRBV10-3|TRBD1
TGTGCCAGCAGTTTAAGGGGGACAGGGACTAACGAGCAGTTCTTC
CASSLRGTGTNEQFF
>NA|TRBJ2-5|TRBV6-5|NA
TGTGCCAGCAGTTACTCGAAGATTAATGGTGCGGAGACCCAGTACTTC
CASSYSKINGAETQYF
>NA|TRBJ2-1|TRBV10-1|TRBD1
TGCGCCAGCAGTGCTCTTTCGGACAGGGGCAATGAGCAGTTCTTC
CASSALSDRGNEQFF
>NA|TRBJ1-2|TRBV7-9|NA
TGTGCCAGCAGTAAACCGGGACAAGAGGACAGAACCTTC
CASSKPGQEDRTF
>NA|TRBJ1-1|TRBV5-1|TRBD1
TGCGCCAGCAGCTTAAACCCCCAGGGGGGAGGAACTGAAGCTTTCTTT
CASSLNPQGGGTEAFF
>NA|TRBJ1-1|TRBV28|NA
TGTGCCAGCAGCTACATCCGGACTTTCTTT
CASSYIRTFF
>NA|TRBJ2-5|TRBV7-7|NA
TGTGCCAGCAGCTTACTGCGGGGTCTGCAAGAGACCCAGTACTTC
CASSLLRGLQETQYF
>NA|TRBJ1-1|TRBV5-5|NA
TGTGCCAGCAGCTTGTGGGGCGCGAACACTGAAGCTTTCTTT
CASSLWGANTEAFF
>NA|TRBJ1-2|TRBV4-2|TRBD1
TGTGCCAGCAGCCAAGTGTCTCAGGGGGCAGGTGGCTACACCTTC
CASSQVSQGAGGYTF
>NA|TRBJ1-1|TRBV19|NA
TGTGCCAGTAGTATAGGGGTTTCTGAAGCTTTCTTT
CASSIGVSEAFF
>NA|TRBJ1-6|TRBV19|NA
TGTGCCAGTAGGTACAGGGAAAGTAATTCACCCCTCCACTTT
CASRYRESNSPLHF
>NA|TRBJ2-7|TRBV6-5|TRBD1
TGTGCCAGCAGTGGGGACAGGGCCAGAGAGCAGTACTTC
CASSGDRAREQYF
>NA|TRBJ2-5|TRBV18|TRBD1
TGTGCCAGCTCACCCGGGACAGGGACCCAGTACTTC
CASSPGTGTQYF
>NA|TRBJ2-3|TRBV18|TRBD1
TGTGCCAGCTCACCAAGGACAGGGGTTGAAGATACGCAGTATTTT
CASSPRTGVEDTQYF
>NA|TRBJ1-2|TRBV5-4|NA
TGTGCCAGCAGCGACGAAGCCGGGACCAGGGCCCACTATGGCTACACCTTC
CASSDEAGTRAHYGYTF
>NA|TRBJ1-1|TRBV5-1|NA
TGCGCCAGCAGCGTTGTCCCTCAAGGGGCGAACACTGAAGCTTTCTTT
CASSVVPQGANTEAFF
>NA|TRBJ2-5|TRBV28|NA
TGTGCCAGCAGTTCGCCCCGTTTGGGGCTGCAAGAGACCCAGTACTTC
CASSSPRLGLQETQYF
>once|TRBJ2-2|TRBV11-3|NA
TGTGCCAGCAGCCTTATTGACCCTCAGGGGGGAGGCACCGGGGAGCTGTTTTTT
CASSLIDPQGGGTGELFF
>NA|TRBJ2-7|TRBV6-5|NA
TGTGCCAGCAGTTACCTTTCGGGCAGCTCCTACGAGCAGTACTTC
CASSYLSGSSYEQYF
>NA|TRBJ1-6|TRBV2|NA
TGTGCCAGCAGTGAAGCGCGGGCGGTTAATTCACCCCTCCACTTT
CASSEARAVNSPLHF
>NA|TRBJ1-6|TRBV5-4|TRBD1
TGTGCCAGCACTGACAGGGGGCCTTCACCCCTCCACTTT
CASTDRGPSPLHF
>NA|TRBJ1-1|TRBV5-1|NA
TGCGCCAGCAGCTTGAGGAACATCATGAACACTGAAGCTTTCTTT
CASSLRNIMNTEAFF
>once|TRBJ2-3|TRBV5-1|TRBD1
TGCGCCAGCAGCCTGGGGACAGCCACAGATACGCAGTATTTT
CASSLGTATDTQYF
>NA|TRBJ1-6|TRBV7-9|NA
TGTGCCAGCAGCTTAACCGCGTCGGATAATTCACCCCTCCACTTT
CASSLTASDNSPLHF
>NA|TRBJ2-1|TRBV27|TRBD2
TGTGCCAGCAGTCGAAGCGGGGGCCCCTACAATGAGCAGTTCTTC
CASSRSGGPYNEQFF
>NA|TRBJ1-6|TRBV14|TRBD1
TGTGCCAGCAGCCAAGGGACAGGGTATTCACCCCTCCACTTT
CASSQGTGYSPLHF
>NA|TRBJ1-5|TRBV6-5|NA
TGTGCCAGCATGGGCGCTGACAATCAGCCCCAGCATTTT
CASMGADNQPQHF
>NA|TRBJ2-5|TRBV5-6|NA
TGTGCCAGCAGCTTTCCGTTAGGAACAGAGACCCAGTACTTC
CASSFPLGTETQYF
>NA|TRBJ2-3|TRBV5-1|NA
TGCGCCAGCAGCTTGGAACAGGGACCCACAGATACGCAGTATTTT
CASSLEQGPTDTQYF
>once|TRBJ2-3|TRBV5-6|NA
TGTGCCAGCAGCTTGGCGTTCTCAGATACGCAGTATTTT
CASSLAFSDTQYF
>NA|TRBJ2-2|TRBV6-4|TRBD2
TGTGCCAGCAGCCCGGGACTAGCGGTAAACACCGGGGAGCTGTTTTTT
CASSPGLAVNTGELFF
>few|TRBJ2-7|TRBV19|NA
TGTGCCAGTAGTGCGGACAGAGCCTACGAGCAGTACTTC
CASSADRAYEQYF
>NA|TRBJ2-3|TRBV5-1|TRBD2
TGCGCCAGCTTTGTTGGAGCGGGGGGCAGCACAGATACGCAGTATTTT
CASFVGAGGSTDTQYF
>once|TRBJ2-5|TRBV28|NA
TGTGCCATCCGGACAGCAAGAGGGGAGACCCAGTACTTC
CAIRTARGETQYF
>NA|TRBJ2-4|TRBV28|NA
TGTGCCAGCAGAGGTCCCGCCAAAAACATTCAGTACTTC
CASRGPAKNIQYF
>NA|TRBJ2-6|TRBV28|NA
TGTGCCAGCAGTTTATTGGTACAGTCTGGGGCCAACGTCCTGACTTTC
CASSLLVQSGANVLTF
>few|TRBJ1-5|TRBV30|NA
TGTGCCTGGAGTGGTCCTGGGGGGAATCAGCCCCAGCATTTT
CAWSGPGGNQPQHF
>NA|TRBJ1-4|TRBV19|NA
TGTGCCAGTCGGTCAGGGCAGTCTAATGAAAAACTGTTTTTT
CASRSGQSNEKLFF
>once|TRBJ2-5|TRBV14|NA
TGTGCCAGCAGCCTGCGGGGGGTACAGGGGGAGACCCAGTACTTC
CASSLRGVQGETQYF
>NA|TRBJ1-5|TRBV23-1|TRBD1
TGCGCCAGCAGCTCGAGGGACAGCTCCAATCAGCCCCAGCATTTT
CASSSRDSSNQPQHF
>once|TRBJ1-1|TRBV15|NA
TGTGCCACCAGCATTCGGCCAGGGAAGGGATGGACTGAAGCTTTCTTT
CATSIRPGKGWTEAFF
>NA|TRBJ1-4|TRBV5-1|NA
TGCGCCAGCAGCTCTACCCCAGAGGCAAAACTGTTTTTT
CASSSTPEAKLFF
>NA|TRBJ2-7|TRBV7-2|NA
TGTGCCAGCAGCTCCCGACGGGGATACGAGCAGTACTTC
CASSSRRGYEQYF
>NA|TRBJ2-3|TRBV19|TRBD1
TGTGCCAGTAGTAGCACAGGGGGTAGGATAGATACGCAGTATTTT
CASSSTGGRIDTQYF
>NA|TRBJ2-7|TRBV28|TRBD1
TGTGCCAGCAGCTCGAGTTTGACCGGGACAGGGAGGTACGAGCAGTACTTC
CASSSSLTGTGRYEQYF
>medium-sized|TRBJ2-7|TRBV10-1|TRBD1
TGCGCCAGCAGTAGGGACAGAGCCTACGAGCAGTACTTC
CASSRDRAYEQYF
>once|TRBJ2-7|TRBV9|NA
TGTGCCAGCAGCGTAGGTACACTCACCTACGAGCAGTACTTC
CASSVGTLTYEQYF
>NA|TRBJ2-1|TRBV7-9|TRBD1
TGTGCCAGCATAACCGGGACAGGGACAGACAATGAGCAGTTCTTC
CASITGTGTDNEQFF
>NA|TRBJ2-7|TRBV14|NA
TGTGCCAGCAGCCAAGCACTAAGGCTGCCTCCCTACGAGCAGTACTTC
CASSQALRLPPYEQYF
>few|TRBJ2-7|TRBV7-2|TRBD2
TGTGCCAGCAGCTTAGGAGCGGGGGGGTCCGAGCAGTACTTC
CASSLGAGGSEQYF
>NA|TRBJ2-5|TRBV6-5|NA
TGTGCCAGCAGTTACTCGGCAGGCGTTGGAGAGACCCAGTACTTC
CASSYSAGVGETQYF
>NA|TRBJ1-1|TRBV5-4|NA
TGTGCCAGCAGCTTGGCCGGGGTATTCGGGACTGAAGCTTTCTTT
CASSLAGVFGTEAFF